This TCR beta chain was identified in a study of early T cells in non-severe SARS-CoV-2 infection. In the study overall: Sequenced bulk RNA came from whole blood that was unsorted, and chains were unpaired. Study-wide points: Matches to VDJdb favored anti-spike CD8 responses and missed private and CD4 specificities.

V lost 0 bases to trimming and J lost 9 bases, with 12 bases between them. The CDR3 contains 13 residues. CDR1 SGHTA and CDR2 FQGNSA come from the germline V gene. MiXCR, applied by TCRdb to the 5' RACE reads, yields one record per CDR3 protein. The sample lists 62,000 or so distinct CDR3 sequences, roughly a tenth occurring once. This clonotype was found a few times. The antigen is unknown. This TCR derives from an adult who was a healthcare worker with PCR-confirmed SARS-CoV-2 infection or an uninfected control (not recorded which). What was sequenced was whole blood. The chain couples TRBV7-2 to TRBJ2-7; D perhaps matches TRBD1 (6 bases). The CDR3 DNA reads TGTGCCAGCAGCTTAGCGCTGGGGGCGGTGCAGTACGTC. It encodes CASSLALGAVQYV.